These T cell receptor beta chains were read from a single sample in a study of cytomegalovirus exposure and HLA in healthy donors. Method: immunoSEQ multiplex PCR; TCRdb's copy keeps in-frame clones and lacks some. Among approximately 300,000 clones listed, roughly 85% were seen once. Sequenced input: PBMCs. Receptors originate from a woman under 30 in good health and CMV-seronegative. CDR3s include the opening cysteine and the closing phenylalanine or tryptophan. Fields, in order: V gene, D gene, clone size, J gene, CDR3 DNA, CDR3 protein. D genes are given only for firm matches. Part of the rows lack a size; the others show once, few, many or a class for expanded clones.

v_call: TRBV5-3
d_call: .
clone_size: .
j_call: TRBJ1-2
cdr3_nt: TGTGCCAGAAGACGGACACGGACCTTCTATGGCTACACCTTC
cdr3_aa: CARRRTRTFYGYTF

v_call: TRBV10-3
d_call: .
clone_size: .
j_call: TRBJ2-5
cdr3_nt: TGTGCCATCAGTGAGTCGACAGGAAAGAGGGAGACCCAGTACTTC
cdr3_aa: CAISESTGKRETQYF

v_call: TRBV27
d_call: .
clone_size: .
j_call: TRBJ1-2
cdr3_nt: TGTGCCAGCAGGCGAATGACAGACTACTATGGCTACACCTTC
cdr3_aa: CASRRMTDYYGYTF

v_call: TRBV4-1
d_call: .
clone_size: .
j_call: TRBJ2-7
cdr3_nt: TGCGCCAGCAGCCCCGCTGGAGGGACAGTTTCTAACGAGCAGTACTTC
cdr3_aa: CASSPAGGTVSNEQYF

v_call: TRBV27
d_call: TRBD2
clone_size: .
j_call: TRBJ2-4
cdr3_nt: TGTGCCAGCAGATCCGGGACTAGCGGGCTGGAATCAGCCAAAAACATTCAGTACTTC
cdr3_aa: CASRSGTSGLESAKNIQYF

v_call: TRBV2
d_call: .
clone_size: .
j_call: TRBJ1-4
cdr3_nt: TGTGCCAGCAGTGAAGCTCTGGGCTCGGATGAAAAACTGTTTTTT
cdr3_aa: CASSEALGSDEKLFF

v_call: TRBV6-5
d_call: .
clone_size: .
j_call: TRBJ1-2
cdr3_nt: TGTGCCAGCAGTTACTCGGGCAGAGATCGCACCTTC
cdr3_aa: CASSYSGRDRTF

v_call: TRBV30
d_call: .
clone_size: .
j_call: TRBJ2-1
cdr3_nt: TGTGCCTGGAGGGGAAGGGCTAGGGGCAATGAGCAGTTCTTC
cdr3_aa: CAWRGRARGNEQFF

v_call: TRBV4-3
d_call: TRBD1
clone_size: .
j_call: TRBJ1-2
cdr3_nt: TGCGCCAGCAGCCAAGATCTGTTCGACAGGGACTATGGCTACACCTTC
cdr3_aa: CASSQDLFDRDYGYTF

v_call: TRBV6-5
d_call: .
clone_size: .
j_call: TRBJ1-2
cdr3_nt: TGTGCCAGCAGTAGGGACACTAACTATGGCTACACCTTC
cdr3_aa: CASSRDTNYGYTF

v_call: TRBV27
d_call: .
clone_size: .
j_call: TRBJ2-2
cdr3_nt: TGTGCCAGCAGTCGTATGGTGACATCTTCTGCGAACACCGGGGAGCTGTTTTTT
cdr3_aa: CASSRMVTSSANTGELFF

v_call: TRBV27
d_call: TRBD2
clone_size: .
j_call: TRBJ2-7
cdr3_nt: TGTGCCAGCACTAGGACTAGCGGCTTCTTGTACGAGCAGTACTTC
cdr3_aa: CASTRTSGFLYEQYF

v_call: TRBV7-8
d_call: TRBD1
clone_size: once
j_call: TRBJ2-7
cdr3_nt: TGTGCCACCGTGGGACAGAATTACGAGCAGTACTTC
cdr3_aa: CATVGQNYEQYF

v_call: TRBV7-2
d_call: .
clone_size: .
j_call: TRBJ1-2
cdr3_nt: TGTGCCAGCAGCCCGTCGGAGGGTAACTATGGCTACACCTTC
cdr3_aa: CASSPSEGNYGYTF

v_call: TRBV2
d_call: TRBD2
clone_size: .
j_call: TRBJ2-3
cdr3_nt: TGTGCCACTAAGCAACTAGCGGGAGTGCCAGATACGCAGTATTTT
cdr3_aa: CATKQLAGVPDTQYF

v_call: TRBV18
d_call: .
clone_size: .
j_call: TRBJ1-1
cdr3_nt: TGTGCCAGCTCACCCCGGAGGGCCGCTGAAGCTTTCTTT
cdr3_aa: CASSPRRAAEAFF

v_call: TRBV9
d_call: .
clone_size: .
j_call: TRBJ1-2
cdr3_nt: TGTGCCAGCAGCGGGACTTACGGCGTCAACTATGGCTACACCTTC
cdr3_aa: CASSGTYGVNYGYTF

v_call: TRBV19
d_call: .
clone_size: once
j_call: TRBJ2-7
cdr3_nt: TGTGCCAGTAGTATAGGGTCCGGGGGACGTTACGAGCAGTACTTC
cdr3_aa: CASSIGSGGRYEQYF

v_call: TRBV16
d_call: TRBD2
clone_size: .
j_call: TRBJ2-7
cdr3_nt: TGTGCCAGCAGCCTAGCGGGAGTAGGCGAGCAGTACTTC
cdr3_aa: CASSLAGVGEQYF

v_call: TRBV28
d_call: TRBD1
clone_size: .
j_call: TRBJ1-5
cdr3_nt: TGTGCCAGCTGGGGGACAGGACGCAATCAGCCCCAGCATTTT
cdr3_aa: CASWGTGRNQPQHF

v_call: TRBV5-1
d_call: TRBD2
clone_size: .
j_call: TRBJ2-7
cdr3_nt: TGCGCCAGCAGCTTGTTTCCCGCGGGAGGTTCCTACGAGCAGTACTTC
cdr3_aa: CASSLFPAGGSYEQYF

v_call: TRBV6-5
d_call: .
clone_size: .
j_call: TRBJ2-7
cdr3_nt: TGTGCCACCACTCAGGGGATAGGGGAGCAGTACTTC
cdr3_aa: CATTQGIGEQYF

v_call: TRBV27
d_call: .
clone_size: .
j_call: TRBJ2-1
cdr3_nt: TGTGCCAGCAGTTTGTACAGGAGATACAATGAGCAGTTCTTC
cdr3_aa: CASSLYRRYNEQFF

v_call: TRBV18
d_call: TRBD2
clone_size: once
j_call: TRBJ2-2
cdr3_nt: TGTGCCAGCTCACCACCTCTCCGGGGGGTGCGGAACACCGGGGAGCTGTTTTTT
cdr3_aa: CASSPPLRGVRNTGELFF

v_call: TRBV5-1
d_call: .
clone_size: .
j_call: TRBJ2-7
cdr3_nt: TGCGCCAGCAGCTTGGAGGACAGCTCCTACGAGCAGTACTTC
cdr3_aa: CASSLEDSSYEQYF

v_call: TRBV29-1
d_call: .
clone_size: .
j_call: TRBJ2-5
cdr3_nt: TGCAGCGTTTCGGGCGGGTCGAGGGACAACCAAGAGACCCAGTACTTC
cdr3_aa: CSVSGGSRDNQETQYF

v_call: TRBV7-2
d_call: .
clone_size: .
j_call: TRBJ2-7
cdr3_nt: TGTGCCAGCAGCTTAGTGGGGGCAGCAAACTACGAGCAGTACTTC
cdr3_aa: CASSLVGAANYEQYF